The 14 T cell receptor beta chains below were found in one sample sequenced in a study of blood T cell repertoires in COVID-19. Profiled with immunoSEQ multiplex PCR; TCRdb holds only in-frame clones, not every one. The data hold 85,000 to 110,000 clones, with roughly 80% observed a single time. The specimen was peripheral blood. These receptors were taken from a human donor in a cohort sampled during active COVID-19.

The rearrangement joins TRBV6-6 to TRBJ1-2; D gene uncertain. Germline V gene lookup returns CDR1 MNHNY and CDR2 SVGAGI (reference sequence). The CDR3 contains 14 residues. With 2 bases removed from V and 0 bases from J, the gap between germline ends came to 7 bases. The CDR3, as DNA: TGTGCCAGCAGTTACGAGGTAGCTAACTATGGCTACACCTTC. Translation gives CASSYEVANYGYTF.

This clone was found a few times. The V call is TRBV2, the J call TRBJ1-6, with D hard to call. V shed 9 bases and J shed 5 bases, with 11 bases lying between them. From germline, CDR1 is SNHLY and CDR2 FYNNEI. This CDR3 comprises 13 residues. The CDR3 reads CASLDFDNSPLHF. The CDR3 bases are TGTGCCAGTCTGGACTTTGATAATTCACCCCTCCACTTT.

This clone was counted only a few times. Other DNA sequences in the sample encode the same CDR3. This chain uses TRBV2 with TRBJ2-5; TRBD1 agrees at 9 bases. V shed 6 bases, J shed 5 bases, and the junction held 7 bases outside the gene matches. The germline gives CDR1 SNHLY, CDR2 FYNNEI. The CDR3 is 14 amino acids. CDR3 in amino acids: CASSPTGGRETQYF. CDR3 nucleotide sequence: TGTGCCAGCAGCCCCACAGGGGGCCGGGAGACCCAGTACTTC.

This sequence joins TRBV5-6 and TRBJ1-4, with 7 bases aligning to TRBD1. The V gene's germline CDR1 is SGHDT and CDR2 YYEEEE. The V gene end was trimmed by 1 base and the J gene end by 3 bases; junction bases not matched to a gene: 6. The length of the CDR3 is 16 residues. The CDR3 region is CASSLYRGQANEKLFF. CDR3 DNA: TGTGCCAGCAGCTTGTATAGGGGGCAAGCTAATGAAAAACTGTTTTTT.

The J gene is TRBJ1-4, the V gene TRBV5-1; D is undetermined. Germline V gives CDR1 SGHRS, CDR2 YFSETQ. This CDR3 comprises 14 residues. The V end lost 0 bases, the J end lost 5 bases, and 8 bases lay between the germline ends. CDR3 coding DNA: TGCGCCAGCAGCTTGGGGCAGAAAAATGAAAAACTGTTTTTT. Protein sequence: CASSLGQKNEKLFF. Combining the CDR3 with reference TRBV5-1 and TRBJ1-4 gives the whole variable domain KAGVTQTPRYLIKTRGQQVTLSCSPISGHRSVSWYQQTPGQGLQFLFEYFSETQRNKGNFPGRFSGRQFSNSRSEMNVSTLELGDSALYLCASSLGQKNEKLFFGSGTQLSVL.

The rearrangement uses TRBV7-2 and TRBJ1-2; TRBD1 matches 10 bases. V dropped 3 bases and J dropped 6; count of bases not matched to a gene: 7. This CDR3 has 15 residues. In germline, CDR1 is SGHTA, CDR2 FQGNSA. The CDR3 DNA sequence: TGTGCCAGCAGCTTTCGGACAGGGGGAAGGAATGGCTACACCTTC. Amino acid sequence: CASSFRTGGRNGYTF.

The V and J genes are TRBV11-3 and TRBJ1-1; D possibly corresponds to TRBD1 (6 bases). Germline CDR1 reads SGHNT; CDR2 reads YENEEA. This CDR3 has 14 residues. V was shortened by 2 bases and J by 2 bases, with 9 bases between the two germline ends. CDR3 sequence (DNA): TGTGCCAGCAGCTTACACAGGGTTAACACTGAAGCTTTCTTT. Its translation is CASSLHRVNTEAFF.

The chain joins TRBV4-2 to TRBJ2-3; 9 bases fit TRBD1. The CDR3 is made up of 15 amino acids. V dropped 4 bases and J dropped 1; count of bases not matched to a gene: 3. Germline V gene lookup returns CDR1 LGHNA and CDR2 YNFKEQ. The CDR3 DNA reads TGTGCCAGCAGCCCACGGACAGGGGGCACAGATACGCAGTATTTT. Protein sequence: CASSPRTGGTDTQYF.

The CDR3 coding sequence is TGTGCCAGTAGTATTCCAGGGGTTGGCACCGGGGAGCTGTTTTTT. Protein sequence: CASSIPGVGTGELFF. The V call is TRBV19, the J call TRBJ2-2; a possible D gene is TRBD1 (6 bases). Between the trimmed V and J ends, which lost 3 bases and 4 bases, there was a span of 12 bases. The CDR3 contains 15 residues. Germline lookup yields CDR1 LNHDA and CDR2 SQIVND (reference sequence). The full variable domain, completed using reference TRBV19 and TRBJ2-2, is DGGITQSPKYLFRKEGQNVTLSCEQNLNHDAMYWYRQDPGQGLRLIYYSQIVNDFQKGDIAEGYSVSREKKESFPLTVTSAQKNPTAFYLCASSIPGVGTGELFFGEGSRLTVL.

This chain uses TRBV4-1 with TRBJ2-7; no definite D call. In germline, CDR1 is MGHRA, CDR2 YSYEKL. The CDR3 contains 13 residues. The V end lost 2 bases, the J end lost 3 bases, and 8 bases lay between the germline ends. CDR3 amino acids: CASSQLDSYEQYF. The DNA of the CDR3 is TGCGCCAGCAGCCAACTCGATAGCTACGAGCAGTACTTC.

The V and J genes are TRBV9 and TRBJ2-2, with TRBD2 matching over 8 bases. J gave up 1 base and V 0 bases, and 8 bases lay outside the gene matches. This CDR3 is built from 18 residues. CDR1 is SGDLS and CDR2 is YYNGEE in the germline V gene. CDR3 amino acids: CASSVARGRGVNTGELFF. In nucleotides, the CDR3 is TGTGCCAGCAGCGTAGCCCGCGGGCGGGGGGTGAACACCGGGGAGCTGTTTTTT.

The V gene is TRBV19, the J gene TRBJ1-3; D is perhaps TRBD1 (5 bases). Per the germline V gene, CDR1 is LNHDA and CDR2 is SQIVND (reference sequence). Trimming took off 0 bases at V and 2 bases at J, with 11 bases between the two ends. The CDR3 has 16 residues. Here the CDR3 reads CASSIDRGDPGNTIYF. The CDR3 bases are TGTGCCAGTAGTATAGATCGGGGGGATCCTGGAAACACCATATATTTT. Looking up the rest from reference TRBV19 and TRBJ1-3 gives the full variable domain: DGGITQSPKYLFRKEGQNVTLSCEQNLNHDAMYWYRQDPGQGLRLIYYSQIVNDFQKGDIAEGYSVSREKKESFPLTVTSAQKNPTAFYLCASSIDRGDPGNTIYFGEGSWLTVV.

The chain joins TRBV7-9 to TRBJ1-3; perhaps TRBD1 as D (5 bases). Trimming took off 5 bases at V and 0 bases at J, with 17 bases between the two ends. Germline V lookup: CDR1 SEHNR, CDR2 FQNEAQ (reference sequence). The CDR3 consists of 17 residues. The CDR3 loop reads CASSHRREQASGNTIYF. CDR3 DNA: TGTGCCAGCAGCCACAGGCGGGAACAGGCCTCTGGAAACACCATATATTTT.

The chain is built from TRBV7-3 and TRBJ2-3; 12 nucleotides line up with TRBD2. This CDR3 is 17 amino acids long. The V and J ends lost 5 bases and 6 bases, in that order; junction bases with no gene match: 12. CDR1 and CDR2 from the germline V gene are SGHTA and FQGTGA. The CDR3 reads CASSLPRTSGEPDTQYF. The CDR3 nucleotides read TGTGCCAGCAGCCTACCCCGGACTAGCGGGGAACCGGATACGCAGTATTTT.